The T cell receptor beta chain described here comes from a study of blood T cell repertoires in COVID-19. Background on the study: Acute and convalescent COVID-19 specimens originated in the United States, Italy and Spain. PBMCs, B-cell-depleted T cells, or T cells were the source of the cDNA or gDNA that made up the material.

Original analysis: Estimation of nucleated cell counts relied on the amplification of reference gene primers. Sequenced by immunoSEQ multiplex PCR; TCRdb stores in-frame clones only, minus some. V and J calls and clone size are those listed in that table; D and trimming were worked out from the DNA. The sample contains approximately 45,000 clones, around nine tenths of which appear only once. Deletions cut 0 bases from V and 4 bases from J, with 7 bases between. The CDR3 sequence is 15 residues long. The germline gives CDR1 MGHRA, CDR2 YSYEKL. The V gene is TRBV4-1, the J gene TRBJ1-6, with D maybe TRBD1 (5 bases). Sequences were obtained from peripheral blood. This clonotype was obtained from a woman between 40 and 50 years old with acute or convalescent COVID-19. In nucleotides, the CDR3 is TGCGCCAGCAGCCAAGATAAGGGGTATAATTCACCCCTCCACTTT. Its translation: CASSQDKGYNSPLHF.